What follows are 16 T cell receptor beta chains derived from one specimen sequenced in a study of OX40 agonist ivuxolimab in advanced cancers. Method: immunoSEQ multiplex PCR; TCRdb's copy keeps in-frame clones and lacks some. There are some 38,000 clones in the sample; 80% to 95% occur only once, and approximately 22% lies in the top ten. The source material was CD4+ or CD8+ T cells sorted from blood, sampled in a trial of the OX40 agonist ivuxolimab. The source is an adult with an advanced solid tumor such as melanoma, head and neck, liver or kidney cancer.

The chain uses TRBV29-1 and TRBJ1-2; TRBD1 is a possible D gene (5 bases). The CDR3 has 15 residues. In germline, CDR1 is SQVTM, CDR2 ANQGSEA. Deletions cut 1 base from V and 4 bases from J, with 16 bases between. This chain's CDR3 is CSVEGGGDKGYGYTF. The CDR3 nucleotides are TGCAGCGTTGAAGGAGGAGGGGATAAGGGCTATGGCTACACCTTC.

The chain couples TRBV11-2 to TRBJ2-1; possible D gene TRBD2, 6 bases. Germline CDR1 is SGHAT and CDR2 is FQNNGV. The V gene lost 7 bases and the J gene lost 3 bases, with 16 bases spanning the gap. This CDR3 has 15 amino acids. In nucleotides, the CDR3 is TGTGCCAGCAAATCCGGGACTGAACGCTACAATGAGCAGTTCTTC. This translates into CASKSGTERYNEQFF.

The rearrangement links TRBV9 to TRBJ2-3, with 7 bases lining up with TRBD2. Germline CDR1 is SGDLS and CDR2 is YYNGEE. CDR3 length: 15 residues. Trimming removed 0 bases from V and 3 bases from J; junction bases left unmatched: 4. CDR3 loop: CASSVESAGTDTQYF. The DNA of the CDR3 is TGTGCCAGCAGCGTAGAATCAGCGGGGACAGATACGCAGTATTTT.

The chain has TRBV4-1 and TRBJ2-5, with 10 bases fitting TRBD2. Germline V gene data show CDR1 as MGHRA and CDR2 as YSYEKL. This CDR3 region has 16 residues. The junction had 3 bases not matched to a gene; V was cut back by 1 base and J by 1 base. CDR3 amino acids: CASSQGTSGAQETQYF. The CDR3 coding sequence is TGCGCCAGCAGCCAAGGGACTAGCGGAGCCCAAGAGACCCAGTACTTC.

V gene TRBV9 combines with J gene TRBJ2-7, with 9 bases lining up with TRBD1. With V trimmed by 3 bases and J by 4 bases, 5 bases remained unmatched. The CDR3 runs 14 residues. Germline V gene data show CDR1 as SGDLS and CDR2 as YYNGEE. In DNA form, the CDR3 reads TGTGCCAGCAGCGCAGCCGACAGGGGGTACGAGCAGTACTTC. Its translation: CASSAADRGYEQYF. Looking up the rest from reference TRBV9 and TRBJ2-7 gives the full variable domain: DSGVTQTPKHLITATGQRVTLRCSPRSGDLSVYWYQQSLDQGLQFLIQYYNGEERAKGNILERFSAQQFPDLHSELNLSSLELGDSALYFCASSAADRGYEQYFGPGTRLTVT.

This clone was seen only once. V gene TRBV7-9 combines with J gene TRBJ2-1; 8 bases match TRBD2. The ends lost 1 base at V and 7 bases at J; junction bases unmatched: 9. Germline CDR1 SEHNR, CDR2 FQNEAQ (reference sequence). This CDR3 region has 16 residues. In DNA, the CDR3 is TGTGCCAGCAGCTTAGACACTAGCGGTTTGGTGAATGAGCAGTTCTTC. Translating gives CASSLDTSGLVNEQFF.

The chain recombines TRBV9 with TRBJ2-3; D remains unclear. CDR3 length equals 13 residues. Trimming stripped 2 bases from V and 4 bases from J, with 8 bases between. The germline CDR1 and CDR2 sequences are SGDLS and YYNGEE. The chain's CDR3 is CASSVGLADTQYF. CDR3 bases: TGTGCCAGCAGCGTTGGGCTCGCAGATACGCAGTATTTT.

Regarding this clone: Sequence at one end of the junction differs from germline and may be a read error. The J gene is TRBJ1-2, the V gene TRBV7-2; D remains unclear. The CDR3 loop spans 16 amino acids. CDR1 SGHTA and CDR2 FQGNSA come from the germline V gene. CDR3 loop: CASSLGRAASNYGHTF. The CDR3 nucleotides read TGTGCCAGCAGCCTCGGGAGGGCCGCTTCTAACTATGGCCACACCTTC.

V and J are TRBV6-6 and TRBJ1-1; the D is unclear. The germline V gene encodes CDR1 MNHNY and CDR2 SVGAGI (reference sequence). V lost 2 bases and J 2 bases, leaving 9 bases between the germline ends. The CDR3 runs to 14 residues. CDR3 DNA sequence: TGTGCCAGCAGTTACGTGGATCGAAACACTGAAGCTTTCTTT. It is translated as CASSYVDRNTEAFF.

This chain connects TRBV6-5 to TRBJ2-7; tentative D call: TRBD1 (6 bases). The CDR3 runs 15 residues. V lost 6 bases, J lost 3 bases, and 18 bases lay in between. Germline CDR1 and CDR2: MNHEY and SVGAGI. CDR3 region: CASRAPPRGNYEQYF. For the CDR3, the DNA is TGTGCCAGCAGAGCCCCTCCCAGGGGAAACTACGAGCAGTACTTC.

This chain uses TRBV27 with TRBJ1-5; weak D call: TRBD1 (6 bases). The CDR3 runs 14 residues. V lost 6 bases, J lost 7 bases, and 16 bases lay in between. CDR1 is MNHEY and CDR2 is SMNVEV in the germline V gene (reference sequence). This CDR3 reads CASSPQGSGQPQHF. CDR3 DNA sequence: TGTGCCAGCAGCCCTCAGGGGTCCGGCCAGCCCCAGCATTTT.

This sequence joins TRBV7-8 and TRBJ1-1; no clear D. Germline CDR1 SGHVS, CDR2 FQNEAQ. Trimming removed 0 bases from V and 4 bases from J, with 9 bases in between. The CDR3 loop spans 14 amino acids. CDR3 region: CASSLAGSGTEAFF. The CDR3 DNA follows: TGTGCCAGCAGCTTAGCAGGGTCCGGCACTGAAGCTTTCTTT.

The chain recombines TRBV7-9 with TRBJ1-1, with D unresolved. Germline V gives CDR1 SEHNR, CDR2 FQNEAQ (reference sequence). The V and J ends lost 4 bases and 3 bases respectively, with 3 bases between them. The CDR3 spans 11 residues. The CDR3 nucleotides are TGTGCCAGCAGCTCCGACACTGAAGCTTTCTTT. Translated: CASSSDTEAFF. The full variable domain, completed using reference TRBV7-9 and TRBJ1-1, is DTGVSQNPRHKITKRGQNVTFRCDPISEHNRLYWYRQTLGQGPEFLTYFQNEAQLEKSRLLSDRFSAERPKGSFSTLEIQRTEQGDSAMYLCASSSDTEAFFGQGTRLTVV.

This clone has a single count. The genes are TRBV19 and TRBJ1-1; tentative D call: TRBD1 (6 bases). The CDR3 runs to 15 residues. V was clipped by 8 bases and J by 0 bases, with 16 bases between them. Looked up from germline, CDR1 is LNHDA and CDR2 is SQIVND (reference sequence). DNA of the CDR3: TGTGCCAGTTCATATCATTCAGGGGTGAACACTGAAGCTTTCTTT. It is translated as CASSYHSGVNTEAFF.

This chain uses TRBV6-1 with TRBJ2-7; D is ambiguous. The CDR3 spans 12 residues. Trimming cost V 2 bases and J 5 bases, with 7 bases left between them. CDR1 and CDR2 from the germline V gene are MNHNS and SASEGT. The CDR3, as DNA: TGTGCCAGCAGTGAACGGAGCCACGAGCAGTACTTC. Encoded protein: CASSERSHEQYF.

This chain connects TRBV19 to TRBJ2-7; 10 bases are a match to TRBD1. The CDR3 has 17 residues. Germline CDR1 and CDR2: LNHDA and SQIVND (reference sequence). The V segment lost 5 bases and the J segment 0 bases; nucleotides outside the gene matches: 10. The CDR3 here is CASSVAGGQGDSYEQYF. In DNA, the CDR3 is TGTGCCAGTAGTGTAGCGGGCGGACAGGGGGACTCCTACGAGCAGTACTTC.